What follows describes a single T cell receptor (beta chain). The antigen is unknown. Assay used: immunoSEQ multiplex PCR; TCRdb lists only in-frame clones, some missing. Found here are fewer than 55,000 clones, approximately 82% of them singletons; the top ten hold 14%. This CDR3 spans 15 amino acids. Germline trimming cut 5 bases from V and 6 bases from J; bases unmatched to any gene: 5. Germline V gene sequence: CDR1 MNHEY, CDR2 SMNVEV (reference sequence). The data derive from a study of identifying expanded T cells in peripheral blood. Regarding the study as a whole: Clone count variance between roughly 2-week samples rose with total template count.

This TCR was recovered from a person aged 18-70 years in good health. The specimen sequenced was blood. The chain uses TRBV27 and TRBJ2-2; 11 bases fit TRBD2. The CDR3 here is CASSVSGGAPGELFF. DNA of the CDR3: TGTGCCAGCAGTGTTAGCGGGGGGGCCCCCGGGGAGCTGTTTTTT.